What follows describes a single T cell receptor (beta chain). From germline, CDR1 is SNHLY and CDR2 FYNNEI. This CDR3 spans 17 amino acids. Trimming at V came to 8 bases and at J to 4 bases, leaving 17 bases not matched to a gene. The data are from a study of blood T cell repertoires in COVID-19. Study overall: PBMCs, B-cell-depleted T cells, or T cells were the source of the cDNA or gDNA that made up the material.

The data were produced by immunoSEQ multiplex PCR, yet TCRdb's version contains in-frame clones alone and is incomplete. The sample carries 150,000 or so clones, approximately 79% recorded once. The chain joins TRBV2 to TRBJ2-1, with TRBD2 identical over 7 bases. The TCR originated in a woman of 80 years or more with acute or convalescent COVID-19. Sequencing was carried out using peripheral blood. The CDR3 loop is CASGQLVGAGRYNEQFF. CDR3 in DNA: TGTGCCAGCGGGCAATTGGTGGGAGCGGGAAGATACAATGAGCAGTTCTTC.